A single sample gave rise to the 3 T cell receptor beta chains below, sequenced in a study of blood T cell repertoires in COVID-19 (dated by TCRdb to the early 2020s). Library prep was done by the immunoSEQ multiplex PCR assay. TCRdb holds this immuneACCESS table with in-frame rearrangements only. Some clones are missing; in checked studies, unresolved V genes explain under half, and the rest has no known cause. The sample table shows 270,000 or so clones, and roughly nine tenths are seen once. 12% of the sample belongs to the ten largest clones. Sequencing was performed on peripheral blood. The receptors stem from a woman aged 25 to 39 with COVID-19, enrolled during active disease.

This chain joins TRBV4-1 and TRBJ1-4; D ambiguous. CDR1 is MGHRA and CDR2 is YSYEKL in the germline V gene. The CDR3 loop spans 18 amino acids. V was cut by 4 bases and J by 0 bases, with 18 bases left in between. The CDR3 sequence: CASSPANTWRATNEKLFF. In DNA form, the CDR3 reads TGCGCCAGCAGCCCGGCAAACACCTGGAGGGCAACTAATGAAAAACTGTTTTTT.

V gene TRBV3-1 (or the pseudogene TRBV3-2) combines with J gene TRBJ1-1; TRBD1 might be the D (6 bases). The CDR3 spans 15 residues. CDR1 is LGHDT, CDR2 YNNKEL, per germline (reference sequence). V gave up 1 base and J gave up 0 bases, with 9 bases separating them. The CDR3 DNA follows: TGTGCCAGCAGCCAAGCGGGACAAATGAACACTGAAGCTTTCTTT. Residues: CASSQAGQMNTEAFF.

This chain joins TRBV5-1 and TRBJ2-7, with D possibly TRBD2 on 7 matching bases. In germline, CDR1 is SGHRS, CDR2 YFSETQ. Trimming shortened V by 4 bases and J by 6 bases, and 26 bases separated the two germline ends. The CDR3 is 17 residues long. CDR3 nucleotide sequence: TGCGCCAGCAGCAAAGAAGGGAGGGGGGGGCTCGTAAGCGAGCAGTACTTC. The encoded protein is CASSKEGRGGLVSEQYF.